This TCR beta chain was identified during a study of OX40 agonist ivuxolimab in advanced cancers. Germline V lookup: CDR1 LGHNA, CDR2 YNFKEQ. CDR3 length: 17 amino acids. The V segment lost 0 bases and the J segment 5 bases; nucleotides outside the gene matches: 10. Here immunoSEQ multiplex PCR was the method, and the copy in TCRdb shows in-frame clones only, minus some. The sample includes about 100,000 clones, 90% to 97% of them seen just once. Points from the study as a whole: The study did not work out the antigen specificity of the expanded peripheral T cells.

Notes on this clone: Its specificity is unknown.

This TCR was sampled from an adult with an advanced solid tumor such as melanoma, head and neck, liver or kidney cancer. Sequences were derived from CD4+ or CD8+ T cells sorted from blood, sampled in a trial of the OX40 agonist ivuxolimab. V usage is TRBV4-2 and J usage is TRBJ2-1; 7 positions match TRBD2. The CDR3 spells CASSQDGPASGDNEQFF. The CDR3 DNA reads TGTGCCAGCAGCCAAGATGGCCCGGCTAGCGGAGACAATGAGCAGTTCTTC.